This TCR beta chain was observed in a study of T-cell memory formation after mild COVID-19. Study observations and caveats: Contracting clones, day 15 to 85, had balanced CD4/CD8, and later expanders favored CD4+.

Looked up from germline, CDR1 is MDHEN and CDR2 is SYDVKM. The CDR3 covers 16 residues. The V gene end was trimmed by 5 bases and the J gene end by 2 bases; junction bases not matched to a gene: 6. cDNA libraries for TCR alpha and TCR beta, carrying sample barcodes and UMIs, came from 5'RACE with constant-segment primers. TCRdb reprocessed the 5' RACE reads with MiXCR, giving one entry per CDR3 protein. The table records about 340,000 distinct CDR3 sequences, about 16% of them present only once. About this clonotype: Its antigen is unidentified.

The TCR comes from a young man who had mild COVID-19 (a few samples of this study predate the infection). Cell type and time point are not known. Material for sequencing was PBMCs or a T cell subset sorted from them (not recorded which). V usage is TRBV28 and J usage is TRBJ1-3; 10 bases are shared with TRBD1. CDR3 protein: CASSGTGDHAGNTIYF. The CDR3 bases are TGTGCCAGCAGTGGGACAGGGGATCATGCTGGAAACACCATATATTTT.